In this sample, the clone carrying this TCR beta chain turned up a few times. The antigen is unknown. TCRdb fed the 5' RACE reads into MiXCR, producing one record per CDR3 protein. The data contain about 360,000 distinct CDR3 sequences, 6.2% of them singletons. The data belong to a study of T cells after yellow fever vaccination. Study at large: The fractions with low cell numbers were processed using SMART-Seq v4 Ultra Low Input.

Points from the study as a whole: From the bulk population, abundant clonotypes could contaminate and appear within FACS-sorted repertoires. By day 5 rather than day 15, the secondary response had peaked, though it was weaker. Post-booster samples contained most primary-vaccination clones (nearly 98% CD4, almost 90% CD8).

The CDR3 sequence is 13 residues long. Germline-derived CDR1 and CDR2 are LGHNA and YSLEER. Trimming shortened V by 2 bases and J by 3 bases, and 7 bases separated the two germline ends. The rearrangement links TRBV4-3 to TRBJ2-5; D uncertain. The sequences come from PBMCs, collected 5 days after the yellow fever booster vaccination. The clonotype originates from a man in his thirties or forties who received the YFV17D yellow fever vaccine. The CDR3 region is CASSQSQEETQYF. The CDR3 coding sequence is TGCGCCAGCAGCCAATCCCAGGAAGAGACCCAGTACTTC.